The following is a T cell receptor (beta chain) sequence with its context. Its binding antigen is unknown. There are no base qualities to consult, and no much larger clone falls within one base. This specimen belongs to a study of blood T cells in healthy people across ages (dated by TCRdb to the mid-2010s). Context from the whole study: In model experiments, roughly one uniquely barcoded TCR beta cDNA molecule per two T cells was captured by template switching. Using deep sequencing normalized with unique cDNA molecular identifiers, the study measured how TCR beta repertoire diversity changes with age. For two donors (one aged 18 to 30 and one aged 80 or older), the study analyzed two additional independent replicas of 1 million unique cDNA reads from the same blood draw. The donors were split into four age groups: young (average 16 years), middle-aged (around 40), aged (62) and long-lived (under 85).

What the study reported, not specific to this receptor: Total diversity estimates from one million sequenced T cells were considered lower bounds and underestimates. Compared with the aged group, the long-lived group had more naive CD4+ T cells, fewer expanded clones and increased TCR diversity, suggesting age selection. As age increased, observed TCR beta diversity per million T cells dropped in a roughly linear way, and a significant reduction was already evident by age around 41. The percentage of naive T cells measured by flow cytometry correlated strongly with observed TCR beta diversity. The CMV infection status of donors was not known, potentially confounding age-related changes in expanded clonotypes. Bulk unsorted PBMC profiling prevented conclusive comparison of naive and antigen-experienced compartments.

The receptor library was made with 5' RACE. TCRdb records Illumina HiSeq 2500 as the sequencer. A second PCR of about 6 to 12 cycles was performed with a sample-barcoded 5' primer and a J-beta primer mix. Each TCR beta cDNA molecule received a unique molecular identifier from a template-switch 5' adaptor carrying 12 random nucleotides. At least 2.5 million CDR3-containing paired-end reads were obtained from each sample. The Mint cDNA synthesis kit, primed by a TRBC-specific oligonucleotide, was used to synthesize first-strand cDNA from all RNA. After uracil-DNA glycosylase treatment, a first 18-cycle PCR used universal primers M1SS and BC2_uni_R on all cDNA. The published analysis was carried out like this. Normalization of each sample was performed by random selection of 1 million high-quality reads, each carrying a distinct molecular identifier. Reads sharing molecular identifiers were discarded rather than binned into consensus sequences. CDR3 identification, clonotype clustering and error correction used MiTCR with a Q25 quality threshold and the strictest error-elimination algorithm. Lower-bound total TCR beta diversity was estimated with a nonparametric unseen species model using Euler transformation. TCRdb ran its own pipeline on the public reads, namely fastp trimming at Q25 and MiXCR clone calling, and kept in-frame beta chains. Rows are combined by CDR3 protein, so each entry shows the most common genes and DNA. These V and J calls rely on TCRdb rather than the paper's analysis. The sample yields 800,000 or so distinct CDR3 sequences; 20% to 25% were counted once. Of the sample, approximately 4% is held by the ten largest clones.

The donors were some 36 Caucasian individuals from Russia, aged about 6 to 95 years, who were systemically healthy. Each donor gave around 9 milliliters of peripheral blood, collected into EDTA-treated Vacutainer tubes. Ficoll-Paque density-gradient centrifugation was used to isolate PBMCs, with at least 6.5 million per sample. Total RNA was extracted from PBMCs with Trizol reagent, with at least 5 micrograms obtained per sample. For every donor, an aliquot of PBMCs went through flow cytometry to measure the percentages of naive CD45RAhigh/CD27high T cells. These records were also assigned to another study, of T cells of mothers and their children. The second paper states: The donors were nine systemically healthy Caucasian individuals, made up of three mothers and their six children. cDNA synthesis consumed the entire amount of extracted RNA, loaded at about 1.5 ug RNA in each 15 ul reaction. In the second PCR, sample barcodes and 2-4 random nucleotides were introduced via the M1S primer. Each mother yielded over 8.5 million TCR beta CDR3 reads and each child some 3 million reads. Thymic selection shapes the output of TCR recombination in a similar way in related and unrelated pairs, and inherited differences have a minor effect. Normalized repertoire overlap was always found to be slightly, but never significantly, higher in related mother-child pairs than in unrelated mother-child pairs. Persistent microchimeric T cell clones were not detected, at a sensitivity of 85 to 100 clones per million clonotypes. Deep NGS was used in the study to compare the TCR beta repertoires of mothers and children and to look for features that separate related mother-child pairs from unrelated individuals. The mean age was 40 +/- 4 years for the mothers and 11 +/- 4 years for the children. After adapters were ligated using NEBNext reagents, the libraries underwent 100+100 nt paired-end sequencing on an Illumina HiSeq 2000. To prevent cross-contamination, the mother and child libraries were prepared a month apart and were sequenced in separate runs. For each donor, between about 500,000 and 2,200,000 distinct TCR beta clonotypes were identified. Naive TCR beta clonotypes were estimated from low-frequency clonotypes matched to each donor's FACS-determined naive share, without sorting.

The receptor was isolated from a boy between 10 and 17 years old in good health. The material sequenced was blood.

In nucleotides, the sequence is TGTGCCAGCAGCTTAATGGGGTCCAATCAGCCCCAGCATTTT. This encodes CASSLMGSNQPQHF. The rearranged chain carries TRBV7-9 and TRBJ1-5; no D segment can be confidently identified. Relative to germline, V is 2 bases shorter and J is 3 bases shorter, with 8 bases between their ends. Looking up the germline V gene (reference sequence) yields CDR1 SEHNR and CDR2 FQNEAQ. The CDR3 measures 14 amino acids from cysteine to phenylalanine. The CDR3 DNA has 42 bases and is translated from base 1.